Sequencing of this T cell receptor (beta chain) was carried out in a study of CD8+CD57+ T cells in acquired aplastic anemia. The overall study: The DNA of sorted CD4+ and CD8+ cells averaged 3.2 ug. Read counts for CD4+ cells (from healthy donors) averaged around 10 million.

Genomic DNA served as template for TCR beta VDJ and CDR3 profiling. TCRdb itself ran the reads through MiXCR, one entry per CDR3 protein. The sample comprises 98,000 or so distinct CDR3 sequences, around 50% of which are singletons, and around 32% rests with the top ten. CDR1 and CDR2 from the germline V gene are KGHDR and SFDVKD. The germline V and J ends were trimmed by 5 bases and 2 bases, with 8 bases remaining between them. There are 13 residues in the CDR3. The sequence was obtained from a human donor in good health, serving as a control. Sequencing was performed on sorted CD4+, CD8+, or CD8+CD57+ T cells (not recorded which) from PBMCs. The chain couples TRBV24-1 to TRBJ2-5; weak D call: TRBD1 (5 bases). CDR3 DNA: TGTGCCACCAGTGCAGGGTGGCAAGAGACCCAGTACTTC. Encoded protein: CATSAGWQETQYF.